This passage covers 23 T cell receptor beta chains from one sample sequenced in a study of blood T cell repertoires in COVID-19. Sequenced by immunoSEQ multiplex PCR; TCRdb stores in-frame clones only, minus some. The sample comprises tens of thousands of clones, around 80% of which are singletons, and around 5.8% rests with the top ten. Source material: peripheral blood. The source is a man aged 55 to 70 with active or convalescent COVID-19.

This chain joins TRBV2 and TRBJ1-2, with 7 bases fitting TRBD1. Germline V lookup: CDR1 SNHLY, CDR2 FYNNEI. The V gene end was trimmed by 2 bases and the J gene end by 6 bases; junction bases not matched to a gene: 9. The CDR3 runs to 15 residues. The CDR3: CASSELQGIQDGYTF. The CDR3 coding sequence is TGTGCCAGCAGTGAATTACAGGGGATACAGGATGGCTACACCTTC.

V is TRBV18 and J is TRBJ1-1, with 10 nucleotides matching TRBD1. J was trimmed by 6 bases and V by 5 bases; bases with no gene match: 6. The CDR3 has 14 amino acids. Germline V gene sequence: CDR1 KGHSH, CDR2 LQKENI. CDR3 sequence: CASSRTGGVAEAFF. The CDR3 region has the DNA TGTGCCAGCTCAAGGACAGGGGGAGTTGCTGAAGCTTTCTTT.

This rearrangement joins TRBV5-6 to TRBJ1-4, with 10 nucleotides matching TRBD1. V was clipped by 5 bases and J by 3 bases; unmatched bases: 7. The germline CDR1 and CDR2 sequences are SGHDT and YYEEEE. CDR3 length: 16 residues. The DNA of the CDR3 is TGTGCCAGCAGAGCAACTGGACAGGGGGCTAATGAAAAACTGTTTTTT. This gives the protein CASRATGQGANEKLFF. Combining the CDR3 with reference TRBV5-6 and TRBJ1-4 gives the whole variable domain DAGVTQSPTHLIKTRGQQVTLRCSPKSGHDTVSWYQQALGQGPQFIFQYYEEEERQRGNFPDRFSGHQFPNYSSELNVNALLLGDSALYLCASRATGQGANEKLFFGSGTQLSVL.

This clone has a handful of counts. The chain joins TRBV30 to TRBJ1-1; possible D gene TRBD1, 5 bases. The germline V and J ends were trimmed by 4 bases and 4 bases, with 16 bases remaining between them. CDR1 GTSNPN and CDR2 SVGIG come from the germline V gene (reference sequence). CDR3 length equals 14 residues. The CDR3 nucleotides are TGTGCCTGGAACTTACCGGGCGGGGGCACTGAAGCTTTCTTT. Its translation: CAWNLPGGGTEAFF.

The V and J genes are TRBV5-1 and TRBJ2-1, with 7 bases lining up with TRBD1. The CDR3 length is 15 residues. V trimming: 0 bases; J trimming: 10 bases; junction bases outside the gene matches: 10. Germline V lookup: CDR1 SGHRS, CDR2 YFSETQ. The CDR3 loop is CASSLETGTGREQFF. DNA for the CDR3: TGCGCCAGCAGCTTGGAGACAGGGACGGGGCGCGAGCAGTTCTTC.

The V and J genes are TRBV7-8 and TRBJ1-1, with D perhaps matching TRBD1 (6 bases). Germline V gene data show CDR1 as SGHVS and CDR2 as FQNEAQ. The CDR3 is 16 residues long. V was clipped by 5 bases and J by 5 bases, with 21 bases between them. CDR3 residues: CASSPSPHGQRTEAFF. CDR3 DNA sequence: TGTGCCAGCAGCCCCTCTCCACATGGACAGAGAACTGAAGCTTTCTTT.

The CDR3 region is CASSFGQADNEKLFF. CDR3 nucleotide sequence: TGTGCCAGCAGCTTCGGACAGGCAGATAATGAAAAACTGTTTTTT. This chain connects TRBV9 to TRBJ1-4; 7 bases match TRBD1. This CDR3 comprises 15 residues. Germline assignment: CDR1 SGDLS and CDR2 YYNGEE. The V and J ends lost 4 bases and 4 bases, in that order; junction bases with no gene match: 7.

This clone was observed once. V is TRBV6-5 and J is TRBJ1-1; 9 bases line up with TRBD1. The CDR3 has 14 amino acids. The V gene end was trimmed by 6 bases and the J gene end by 1 base; junction bases not matched to a gene: 3. Germline CDR1 reads MNHEY; CDR2 reads SVGAGI. The CDR3 sequence: CASSNRGPNTEAFF. CDR3 nucleotide sequence: TGTGCCAGCAGCAACAGGGGGCCGAACACTGAAGCTTTCTTT.

The gene calls are TRBV30 and TRBJ2-3, with D tentatively TRBD2 (7 bases). CDR1 and CDR2 (germline): GTSNPN, SVGIG (reference sequence). V gave up 6 bases and J gave up 2 bases, with 12 bases separating them. The CDR3 length is 13 residues. DNA for the CDR3: TGTGCCTGTCTAGGGGGGGCCACAGATACGCAGTATTTT. Its translation is CACLGGATDTQYF.

The CDR3 region is CASSRTENYGYTF. Here the CDR3 DNA reads TGTGCCAGCAGCAGGACAGAGAACTATGGCTACACCTTC. V usage is TRBV7-2 and J usage is TRBJ1-2; possible D gene TRBD1, 6 bases. V dropped 5 bases and J dropped 2 bases, with 9 bases sitting between them. The CDR3 has 13 amino acids. Per the germline V gene, CDR1 is SGHTA and CDR2 is FQGNSA.

The chain has TRBV21-1 and TRBJ2-5; TRBD2 was called by the table and not checked on the DNA. TRBV21-1 is an annotated pseudogene. The CDR3 has 14 residues. The DNA of the CDR3 is TGTGCCAGCAGCAAAGTTGAGGGGAGGGAGACCCAGTACTTC. It specifies CASSKVEGRETQYF.

This clone was counted a few times. The chain combines TRBV4-2 with TRBJ2-1; 12 bases align to TRBD2. V was clipped by 0 bases and J by 10 bases; unmatched bases: 7. The germline V gene encodes CDR1 LGHNA and CDR2 YNFKEQ. The CDR3 is made up of 16 amino acids. The CDR3 reads CASSQDLLAGGGEQFF. In DNA form, the CDR3 reads TGTGCCAGCAGCCAAGACTTACTAGCGGGGGGAGGGGAGCAGTTCTTC.

V gene TRBV15 combines with J gene TRBJ1-5; D not resolved. From germline, CDR1 is LNHNV and CDR2 YYDKDF (reference sequence). The V end was cut by 5 bases, the J end by 5 bases, with 7 bases between. This CDR3 is 12 amino acids long. The DNA of the CDR3 is TGTGCCACCAGCCTACTTTATCAGCCCCAGCATTTT. Residues: CATSLLYQPQHF.

This clone was found once. The rearrangement joins TRBV19 to TRBJ1-2, with TRBD1 matching over 8 bases. CDR1 is LNHDA and CDR2 is SQIVND in the germline V gene (reference sequence). The V segment lost 3 bases and the J segment 2 bases; nucleotides outside the gene matches: 11. The CDR3 length is 17 residues. The CDR3 sequence is CASSIPPGQGLNYGYTF. The CDR3 region has the DNA TGTGCCAGTAGTATTCCCCCCGGACAGGGTTTAAACTATGGCTACACCTTC. The variable domain in full, completed from reference TRBV19 and TRBJ1-2, reads DGGITQSPKYLFRKEGQNVTLSCEQNLNHDAMYWYRQDPGQGLRLIYYSQIVNDFQKGDIAEGYSVSREKKESFPLTVTSAQKNPTAFYLCASSIPPGQGLNYGYTFGSGTRLTVV.

This chain links TRBV6-5 with TRBJ1-2; D unclear. Trimming removed 7 bases at V and 10 bases at J, with 19 bases between. Germline lookup yields CDR1 MNHEY and CDR2 SVGAGI. The CDR3 has 13 residues. CDR3 sequence (DNA): TGTGCCAGCACCTCAGACAATGGCGCCCTCTACACCTTC. Amino acid sequence: CASTSDNGALYTF.

V and J are TRBV5-1 and TRBJ2-1; 7 nucleotides agree with TRBD1. Germline CDR1 reads SGHRS; CDR2 reads YFSETQ. The CDR3 sequence is 15 residues long. Trimming took 0 bases from V and 8 from J; bases not matched to a gene: 8. The CDR3 protein is CASSLGQGNRDEQFF. The CDR3 DNA follows: TGCGCCAGCAGCTTGGGACAGGGCAACAGGGATGAGCAGTTCTTC.

The rearrangement links TRBV4-3 to TRBJ2-5; 8 nucleotides match TRBD2. Trimming cost V 1 base and J 5 bases; bases outside gene matches: 9. In germline, CDR1 is LGHNA, CDR2 YSLEER. The CDR3 loop spans 16 amino acids. In DNA form, the CDR3 reads TGCGCCAGCAGCCAAGTTGTCGGGGGGGCTCGGGAGACCCAGTACTTC. Protein sequence: CASSQVVGGARETQYF.

The rearrangement joins TRBV12-3 or TRBV12-4 to TRBJ1-5; D remains ambiguous. Trimming removed 8 bases at V and 5 bases at J, with 13 bases between. CDR3 length: 13 residues. CDR3 sequence (DNA): TGTGCCAGCCGGGAGAGGGCGGATCAGCCCCAGCATTTT. This encodes CASRERADQPQHF.

The rearrangement uses TRBV7-2 and TRBJ1-4; TRBD1 might be the D (6 bases). There are 15 residues in the CDR3. The V and J ends lost 1 base and 7 bases respectively, with 13 bases between them. Germline V gene lookup returns CDR1 SGHTA and CDR2 FQGNSA. CDR3 in amino acids: CASSLGGGASEKLFF. In DNA, the CDR3 is TGTGCCAGCAGCTTAGGTGGGGGGGCTAGTGAAAAACTGTTTTTT.

The rearrangement joins TRBV6-6 to TRBJ2-1, with D perhaps TRBD1 (5 bases). The V end was cut by 0 bases, the J end by 5 bases, with 14 bases between. Germline CDR1 and CDR2: MNHNY and SVGAGI (reference sequence). The CDR3 extends over 16 amino acids. The CDR3 DNA reads as TGTGCCAGCAGTTACTCAGGGGCCTTCCCCGACAATGAGCAGTTCTTC. This translates into CASSYSGAFPDNEQFF.

The chain recombines TRBV6-2 or TRBV6-3 with TRBJ1-2, with 12 bases aligning to TRBD1. The germline CDR1 and CDR2 sequences are MNHEY and SVGEGT. The CDR3 spans 16 residues. V lost 6 bases, J lost 6 bases, and 11 bases stayed unmatched. Written as DNA, the CDR3 is TGTGCCAGCAGCCCCGGGACAGGGGGCTTTCTACATGGCTACACCTTC. Amino acids: CASSPGTGGFLHGYTF.

As regards this clone: At one boundary the junction diverges from the germline segment, which might be a read error. The chain is built from TRBV7-7 and TRBJ1-4; D is possibly TRBD1 (5 bases). Germline V lookup: CDR1 SSHAT, CDR2 FNYEAQ (reference sequence). This CDR3 is 13 amino acids long. The CDR3 is CASSRPGDEKLFF. The CDR3 nucleotides are TGTGCTAGCAGTCGACCGGGGGACGAAAAACTGTTTTTT.

The rearrangement uses TRBV4-1 and TRBJ2-1; the D gene is possibly TRBD2 (5 bases). Looked up from germline, CDR1 is MGHRA and CDR2 is YSYEKL. The CDR3 is 12 residues long. With 4 bases removed from V and 8 bases from J, the gap between germline ends came to 9 bases. The CDR3 here is CASSLNSDEQFF. The CDR3 DNA reads TGCGCCAGCAGCCTGAATAGCGATGAGCAGTTCTTC.